Listed below are T cell receptor beta chains from one sample, sequenced in a study of T cell responses to AZD1222 COVID-19 vaccine. Sequencing used immunoSEQ multiplex PCR; TCRdb keeps in-frame clones, though not all of them. The sample shows 180,000 or so clones, roughly nine tenths of them seen only once. The sequences come from peripheral blood, collected 28 days after the second AZD1222 dose. These receptors were taken from an adult who received the AZD1222 COVID-19 vaccine. Each CDR3 is given with its conserved first and last residue. The D gene is left open where the match is weak. Not every row has a clone size; where given, it reads once, few, many or a size class.

V	J	size	D	DNA	CDR3
TRBV5-5	TRBJ2-4	.	.	TGTGCCAGCAGCTTTCTGGCAGGGGCGACCAAAAACATTCAGTACTTC	CASSFLAGATKNIQYF
TRBV11-2	TRBJ1-5	few	TRBD1	TGTGCCAGCAGCTCGGGACAGGCAACTCAGCCCCAGCATTTT	CASSSGQATQPQHF
TRBV5-4	TRBJ2-3	.	TRBD1	TGTGCCAGCAGCCAAGGACAGGGGAAAGATACGCAGTATTTT	CASSQGQGKDTQYF
TRBV28	TRBJ1-5	.	.	TGTGCCAGCAGTTTACCCCGCCCTTCTTATAGCAATCAGCCCCAGCATTTT	CASSLPRPSYSNQPQHF
TRBV12-3/TRBV12-4	TRBJ1-2	.	TRBD1	TGTGCCAGCAGTGACTGGACAGGGAATGGCTACACCTTC	CASSDWTGNGYTF
TRBV15	TRBJ1-5	.	TRBD1	TGTGCCACCAGCAGGGGGACAGGGCGCAATCAGCCCCAGCATTTT	CATSRGTGRNQPQHF
TRBV11-2	TRBJ2-2	.	TRBD1	TGTGCCAGCAGCCCACAACAGGGGTTCACCGGGGAGCTGTTTTTT	CASSPQQGFTGELFF
TRBV19	TRBJ1-1	.	TRBD1	TGTGCCAGTAGTCTCAGGGGGACTGAAGCTTTCTTT	CASSLRGTEAFF
TRBV19	TRBJ2-1	.	.	TGTGCCAGTACTTCCCTTGAGGAGCAGTTCTTC	CASTSLEEQFF
TRBV5-1	TRBJ1-6	.	.	TGCGCCAGCAGCTTGGATCCAGGGAGGAACTCACCCCTCCACTTT	CASSLDPGRNSPLHF
TRBV5-3	TRBJ1-2	.	.	TGTGCCAGAAGCTTGGGGCAGCGTCACACTGGCTACACCTTC	CARSLGQRHTGYTF
TRBV9	TRBJ1-1	once	.	TGTGCCAGCAGCGTAGGACGAAACACTGAAGCTTTCTTT	CASSVGRNTEAFF
TRBV7-2	TRBJ2-7	.	.	TGTGCCAGCAGCTTAGGAGGGGCCCTGAGGGGGGAGCAGTACTTC	CASSLGGALRGEQYF
TRBV3-1/TRBV3-2	TRBJ1-4	.	.	TGTGCCAGCAGCCAAGACAAACGGGGGGTTGATGAAAAACTGTTTTTT	CASSQDKRGVDEKLFF
TRBV19	TRBJ2-7	.	.	TGTGCCAGTAGTCCTGGGGGGGAGCAGTACTTC	CASSPGGEQYF
TRBV7-8	TRBJ1-2	.	TRBD1	TGTGCCAGCAGCCCAGGACAGGGGCAAGGCTATGGCTACACCTTC	CASSPGQGQGYGYTF
TRBV29-1	TRBJ1-1	.	.	TGCAGCGTTGACTTGGGGACCCGGGATGAAGCTTTCTTT	CSVDLGTRDEAFF
TRBV2	TRBJ1-1	.	.	TGTGCCAGCATGGGGTTGGGTGAAGCTTTCTTT	CASMGLGEAFF
TRBV24-1	TRBJ1-4	.	.	TGTGCCACCAGTGACGCCCCCGGTCCCACTGGGGCGGGAAAACTGTTTTTT	CATSDAPGPTGAGKLFF
TRBV6-5	TRBJ1-4	.	TRBD1	TGTGCCAGCAGTTACGGGGACAGGGTGGAAAAACTGTTTTTT	CASSYGDRVEKLFF